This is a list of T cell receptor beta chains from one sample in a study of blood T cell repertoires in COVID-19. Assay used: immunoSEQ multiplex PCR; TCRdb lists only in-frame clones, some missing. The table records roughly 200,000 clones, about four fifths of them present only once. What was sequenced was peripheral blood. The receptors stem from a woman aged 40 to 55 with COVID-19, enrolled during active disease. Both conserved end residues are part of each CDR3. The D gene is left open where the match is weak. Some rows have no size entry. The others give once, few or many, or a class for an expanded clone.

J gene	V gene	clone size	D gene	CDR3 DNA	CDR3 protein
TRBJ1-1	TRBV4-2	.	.	TGTGCCAGCAGCCAACTGGGGACGACAGGGAACACTGAAGCTTTCTTT	CASSQLGTTGNTEAFF
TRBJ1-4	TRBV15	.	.	TGTGCCACCAGCAGAGATAGTCCGCCTGAGGGAAAACTGTTTTTT	CATSRDSPPEGKLFF
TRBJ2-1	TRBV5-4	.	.	TGTGCCAGCAGCGACGAGACTAACAATGAGCAGTTCTTC	CASSDETNNEQFF
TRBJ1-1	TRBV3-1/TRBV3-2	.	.	TGTGCCAGCAGCCAAGAGCGGCTCGGAGGGACTGAAGCTTTCTTT	CASSQERLGGTEAFF
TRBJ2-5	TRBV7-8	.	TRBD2	TGTGCCAGCAGCTTAGACCCCCTAGCGGGGGAGACCCAGTACTTC	CASSLDPLAGETQYF
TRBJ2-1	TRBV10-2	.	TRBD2	TGCGCCAGCAGTGAGAGGCTAGCGGGAGGTAATGAGCAGTTCTTC	CASSERLAGGNEQFF
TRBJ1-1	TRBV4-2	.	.	TGTGCCAGCAGCCAAGATCCAGTGGCAGGGAAGGCTGAAGCTTTCTTT	CASSQDPVAGKAEAFF
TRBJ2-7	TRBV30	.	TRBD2	TGTGCCTGGAGCCGGACTAGCGGGGCCTCCTACGAGCAGTACTTC	CAWSRTSGASYEQYF
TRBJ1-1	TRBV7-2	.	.	TGTGCCAGCAGTCCTTACGGGACACCAACTGAAGCTTTCTTT	CASSPYGTPTEAFF
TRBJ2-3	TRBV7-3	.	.	TGTGCCAGCAGCTTAACATCCAGCGTGGCAGATACGCAGTATTTT	CASSLTSSVADTQYF
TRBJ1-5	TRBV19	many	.	TGTGCCAGTAGCCCCATTTGGGATCAGGGATTTCAAACTTATAGCAATCAGCCCCAGCATTTT	CASSPIWDQGFQTYSNQPQHF
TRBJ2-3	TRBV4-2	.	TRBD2	TGTGCCAGCAGCCAAGATCGAGCGGGGGCGTCGGATACGCAGTATTTT	CASSQDRAGASDTQYF
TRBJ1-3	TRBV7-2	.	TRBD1	TGTGCCAGCAGTCCAGGGGGCGCCGGAAACACCATATATTTT	CASSPGGAGNTIYF
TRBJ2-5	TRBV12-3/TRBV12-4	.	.	TGTGCCAGCAGTAGGGGTTTGGAGACCCAGTACTTC	CASSRGLETQYF
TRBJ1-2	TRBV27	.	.	TGTGCCAGCAGTTCATCGGTAGCGGGGGTTTATGGCTACACCTTC	CASSSSVAGVYGYTF
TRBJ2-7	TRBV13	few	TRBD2	TGTGCCAGCAGTCGACCATTTGCGACTAGCGGGAGGTCCTCCTACGAGCAGTACTTC	CASSRPFATSGRSSYEQYF
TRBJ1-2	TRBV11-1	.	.	TGTGCCAGCAGACGAGGGACAAGTGCTAACTATGGCTACACCTTC	CASRRGTSANYGYTF
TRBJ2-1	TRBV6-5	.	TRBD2	TGTGCCAGCAGCGCTACTAGCGGGGGCAACAATAAGCAGTTCTTC	CASSATSGGNNKQFF
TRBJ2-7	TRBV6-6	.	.	TGTGCCAGCAGTTCCAGGGCCCCCAACTACGAGCAGTACTTC	CASSSRAPNYEQYF
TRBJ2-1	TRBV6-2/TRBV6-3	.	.	TGTGCCAGCAGTTCGAGACAGGGTGGGAGCGGGTTGTCAGCTGAGCAGTTCTTC	CASSSRQGGSGLSAEQFF
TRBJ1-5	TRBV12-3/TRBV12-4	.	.	TGTGCCAGCAGTGCCAACTTCAATCAGCCCCAGCATTTT	CASSANFNQPQHF
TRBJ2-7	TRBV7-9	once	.	TGTGCCAGCAGCTTAGAGGGCGGCGGACTCTACGAGCAGTACTTC	CASSLEGGGLYEQYF
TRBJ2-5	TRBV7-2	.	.	TGTGCCAGCAGCCTCGAAACGGGGGTTTTGGAGACCCAGTACTTC	CASSLETGVLETQYF
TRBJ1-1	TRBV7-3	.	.	TGTGCCAGCAGCCCTGACAGTGTGAGAACTGAAGCTTTCTTT	CASSPDSVRTEAFF
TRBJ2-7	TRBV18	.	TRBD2	TGTGCCAGCTCACCTTGGGAGGGACACGAGCAGTACTTC	CASSPWEGHEQYF
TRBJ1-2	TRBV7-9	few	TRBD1	TGTGCCAGCAGCTCAGAGGAGGGGGCGCGAGGCTACACCTTC	CASSSEEGARGYTF
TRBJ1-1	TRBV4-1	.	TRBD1	TGCGCCAGCAGCCAAGAGGCAGGGGGCTTTACTGAAGCTTTCTTT	CASSQEAGGFTEAFF
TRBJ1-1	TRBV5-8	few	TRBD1	TGTGCCAGCAGCCTAAACAGGGGGCGGAGCACTGAAGCTTTCTTT	CASSLNRGRSTEAFF
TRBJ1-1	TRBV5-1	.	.	TGCGCCAGCAGCTTGGCCCCGGGGGTATACACTGAAGCTTTCTTT	CASSLAPGVYTEAFF
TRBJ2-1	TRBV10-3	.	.	TGTGCCATCAGAAAATCAGACAATGAGCAGTTCTTC	CAIRKSDNEQFF
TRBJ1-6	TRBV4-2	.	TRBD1	TGTGCCAGCAGCCGGACAGGGGATAATTCACCCCTCCACTTT	CASSRTGDNSPLHF
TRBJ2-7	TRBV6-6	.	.	TGTGCCAGCAGCCCCCTTCCGGGACTTCCGAGTTACGAGCAGTACTTC	CASSPLPGLPSYEQYF
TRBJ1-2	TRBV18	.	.	TGTGCCAGCTCACCTTCCCTTTATGGCTACACCTTC	CASSPSLYGYTF
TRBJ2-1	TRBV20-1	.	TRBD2	TGCAGTGCTCCCGGGACTAGCAAGTTCTTC	CSAPGTSKFF
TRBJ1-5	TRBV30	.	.	TGTGCCTGGTCTGGGGGGGGCAGTGGGGCCAATCAGCCCCAGCATTTT	CAWSGGGSGANQPQHF
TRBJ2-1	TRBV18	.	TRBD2	TGTGCCAGCTCAGGGGCGGGAGGGCCCTCGGATGAGCAGTTCTTC	CASSGAGGPSDEQFF
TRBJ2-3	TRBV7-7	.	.	TGTGCCAGCAGCCTCCTGTCCCTCAGCACAGATACGCAGTATTTT	CASSLLSLSTDTQYF